A single sample gave rise to the 10 T cell receptor beta chains below, sequenced in a study of cytomegalovirus exposure and HLA in healthy donors. Sequencing used immunoSEQ multiplex PCR; TCRdb keeps in-frame clones, though not all of them. This sample has more than 75,000 clones, with 85% to 95% found just once. Sequenced input: PBMCs. The receptors were sampled from a man aged 18 to 30 in good health and CMV-seronegative.

This chain joins TRBV30 and TRBJ1-1; D unclear. Trimming removed 0 bases from V and 1 base from J, with 9 bases in between. Germline loops: CDR1 GTSNPN, CDR2 SVGIG (reference sequence). The CDR3 length is 14 residues. The CDR3 here is CAWSVGGKNTEAFF. Written as DNA, the CDR3 is TGTGCCTGGAGTGTAGGCGGGAAGAACACTGAAGCTTTCTTT.

V usage is TRBV7-9 and J usage is TRBJ2-2, with TRBD2 matching 15 bases. CDR1 SEHNR and CDR2 FQNEAQ come from the germline V gene (reference sequence). With V trimmed by 5 bases and J by 6 bases, 4 bases remained unmatched. This CDR3 has 16 amino acids. In DNA, the CDR3 is TGTGCCAGCAGCCCGGGACTAGCGGGGGGCCCCGGGGAGCTGTTTTTT. Translating it yields CASSPGLAGGPGELFF.

This clone was found once. This chain joins TRBV29-1 and TRBJ1-2; 8 nucleotides match TRBD1. This CDR3 comprises 14 residues. Germline trimming cut 4 bases from V and 10 bases from J; bases unmatched to any gene: 14. Germline CDR1 SQVTM, CDR2 ANQGSEA. CDR3 sequence: CSVVGYRGAKSYTF. In nucleotides, the CDR3 is TGCAGCGTTGTTGGTTACAGGGGGGCGAAGTCCTACACCTTC.

This sequence joins TRBV6-1 and TRBJ1-2; D remains unclear. Germline values: CDR1 MNHNS, CDR2 SASEGT. This CDR3 comprises 12 residues. Trimming stripped 3 bases from V and 4 bases from J, with 6 bases between. CDR3 loop: CASSEGGYGYTF. CDR3 in DNA: TGTGCCAGCAGTGAGGGAGGCTATGGCTACACCTTC.

V usage is TRBV9 and J usage is TRBJ2-7; a possible D gene is TRBD2 (5 bases). The CDR3 sequence is 14 residues long. In germline, CDR1 is SGDLS, CDR2 YYNGEE. Trimming left V 3 bases short and J 5 bases short, with 15 bases between. The chain's CDR3 is CASSADPDFHEQYF. CDR3 in DNA: TGTGCCAGCAGCGCTGACCCGGACTTTCACGAGCAGTACTTC.

The genes are TRBV28 and TRBJ1-5; unclear D gene. Germline CDR1 and CDR2: MDHEN and SYDVKM. The V end lost 0 bases, the J end lost 0 bases, and 9 bases lay between the germline ends. The CDR3 runs 16 residues. CDR3 DNA sequence: TGTGCCAGCAGTTTATGGGCAGGTGATAGCAATCAGCCCCAGCATTTT. Protein sequence: CASSLWAGDSNQPQHF.

The rearrangement uses TRBV5-1 and TRBJ2-2; 8 nucleotides align to TRBD1. Trimming removed 3 bases from V and 6 bases from J; junction bases left unmatched: 4. Per germline, CDR1 SGHRS and CDR2 YFSETQ. This CDR3 is built from 14 residues. The CDR3 nucleotides read TGCGCCAGCAGCTGGAAGGACAGGGCCGGGGAGCTGTTTTTT. Translation gives CASSWKDRAGELFF.

The chain uses TRBV7-2 and TRBJ1-5; D is undetermined. Trimming removed 2 bases at V and 2 bases at J, with 10 bases between. This CDR3 is 15 amino acids long. Germline CDR1 reads SGHTA; CDR2 reads FQGNSA. CDR3 protein: CASSLYGSGNQPQHF. CDR3 DNA: TGTGCCAGCAGCTTATACGGGAGCGGCAATCAGCCCCAGCATTTT.

This clone was counted once. V gene TRBV2 combines with J gene TRBJ2-7; no definite D call. Trimming took 4 bases from V and 6 from J, leaving 10 bases between them. This CDR3 has 12 residues. Per germline, CDR1 SNHLY and CDR2 FYNNEI. The DNA of the CDR3 is TGTGCCAGCAGTGCCGAGACACCCGAGCAGTACTTC. Residues: CASSAETPEQYF.

V gene TRBV19 combines with J gene TRBJ2-3; TRBD2 agrees at 10 bases. Unmatched junction bases numbered 8, after V lost 5 bases and J lost 0 bases. This CDR3 has 17 residues. Germline V gene sequence: CDR1 LNHDA, CDR2 SQIVND (reference sequence). DNA of the CDR3: TGTGCCAGTAGTTGGGCTAGCGGGAGTACTAGCACAGATACGCAGTATTTT. Translating it yields CASSWASGSTSTDTQYF.